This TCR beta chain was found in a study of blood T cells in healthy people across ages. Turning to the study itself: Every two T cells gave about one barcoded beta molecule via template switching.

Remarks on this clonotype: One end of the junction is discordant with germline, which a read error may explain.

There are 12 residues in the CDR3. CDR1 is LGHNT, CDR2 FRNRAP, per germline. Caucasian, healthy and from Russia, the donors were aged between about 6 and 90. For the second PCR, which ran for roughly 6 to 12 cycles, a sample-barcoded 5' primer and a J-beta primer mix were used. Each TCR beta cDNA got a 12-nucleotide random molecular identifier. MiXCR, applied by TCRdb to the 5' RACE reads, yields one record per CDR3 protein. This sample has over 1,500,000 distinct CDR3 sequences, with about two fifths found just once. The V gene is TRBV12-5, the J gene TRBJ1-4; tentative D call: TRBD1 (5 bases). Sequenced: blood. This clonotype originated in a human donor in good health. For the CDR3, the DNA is TGTGCTAGAAGGGGATCTAATGAAAAACGGTTTTTT. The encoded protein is CARRGSNEKRFF.